These 27 T cell receptor beta chains share one sample of origin, sequenced in a study of blood T cell repertoires in COVID-19. Data came from immunoSEQ multiplex PCR; TCRdb stores just in-frame clones and leaves some out. The data show about 180,000 clones, roughly 90% seen once. Specimen: peripheral blood. The receptor source for this set is an older man with active or convalescent COVID-19.

This chain connects TRBV7-2 to TRBJ1-1; possible D gene TRBD1, 5 bases. Trimming removed 1 base from V and 1 base from J, with 16 bases in between. This CDR3 is 17 amino acids long. The V gene's germline CDR1 is SGHTA and CDR2 FQGNSA. For the CDR3, the DNA is TGTGCCAGCAGCTTAGGGGGGGGACGACAACAGAACACTGAAGCTTTCTTT. The encoded protein is CASSLGGGRQQNTEAFF.

The chain uses TRBV7-2 and TRBJ1-1; TRBD1 is a possible D gene (5 bases). This CDR3 spans 14 amino acids. Germline-derived CDR1 and CDR2 are SGHTA and FQGNSA. V was clipped by 5 bases and J by 3 bases, with 13 bases between them. CDR3 DNA sequence: TGTGCCAGCAGCAGGACAATAACGGACACTGAAGCTTTCTTT. It is translated as CASSRTITDTEAFF.

The V and J genes are TRBV10-2 and TRBJ2-7; D perhaps matches TRBD1 (5 bases). V lost 7 bases, J lost 3 bases, and 13 bases lay in between. The CDR3 runs to 13 residues. Germline V CDR1 and CDR2: WSHSY, SAAADI. CDR3 DNA sequence: TGCGCCAGCAAGGGCAGGGCCAACTACGAGCAGTACTTC. Amino acids: CASKGRANYEQYF.

The table lists this clone with a count of one. The chain carries TRBV25-1 and TRBJ1-1; 7 nucleotides match TRBD1. The CDR3 spans 17 residues. Trimming removed 3 bases from V and 0 bases from J; junction bases left unmatched: 10. Germline V gene lookup returns CDR1 MGHDK and CDR2 SYGVNS. The CDR3 sequence is CASSDSPGQTMNTEAFF. In DNA, the CDR3 is TGTGCCAGCAGTGACTCCCCGGGACAGACAATGAACACTGAAGCTTTCTTT.

The chain employs TRBV18 and TRBJ2-5; D is uncertain. CDR3 length: 12 residues. Germline values: CDR1 KGHSH, CDR2 LQKENI. Trimming removed 1 base from V and 5 bases from J, with 5 bases in between. The CDR3 region is CASSPRQETQYF. Written as DNA, the CDR3 is TGTGCCAGCTCACCACGTCAGGAGACCCAGTACTTC.

The rearrangement links TRBV27 to TRBJ2-6; D possibly corresponds to TRBD2 (5 bases). Germline V gene sequence: CDR1 MNHEY, CDR2 SMNVEV (reference sequence). The V and J ends lost 6 bases and 0 bases respectively, with 9 bases between them. The CDR3 loop spans 15 amino acids. CDR3 in amino acids: CASSPGYSGANVLTF. The CDR3 DNA follows: TGTGCCAGCAGCCCGGGATACTCTGGGGCCAACGTCCTGACTTTC.

CDR3 region: CASSSGEGKLFF. As DNA, the CDR3 is TGTGCCAGCAGTTCTGGAGAGGGAAAACTGTTTTTT. The chain carries TRBV12-3 or TRBV12-4 and TRBJ1-4; D is unclear. This CDR3 region has 12 residues. Trimming took 4 bases from V and 10 from J, leaving 10 bases between them.

V usage is TRBV7-9 and J usage is TRBJ2-1; 8 bases match TRBD2. J gave up 0 bases and V 6 bases, and 13 bases lay outside the gene matches. The germline V gene encodes CDR1 SEHNR and CDR2 FQNEAQ (reference sequence). The CDR3 is 18 residues long. CDR3 DNA: TGTGCCAGCAGTTCGGGATGGCTAGCGGGCATCTCCTACAATGAGCAGTTCTTC. Translating gives CASSSGWLAGISYNEQFF.

The chain links TRBV4-3 to TRBJ2-3, with TRBD2 matching over 10 bases. The CDR3 spans 15 residues. V lost 4 bases and J lost 6; bases outside the gene matches: 7. In germline, CDR1 is LGHNA, CDR2 YSLEER. DNA of the CDR3: TGCGCCAGCAGCCTCCGACTAGCGGGTTGGGATACGCAGTATTTT. Its protein product is CASSLRLAGWDTQYF.

The J gene is TRBJ2-7, the V gene TRBV5-6; 10 bases map to TRBD1. There are 17 residues in the CDR3. Per germline, CDR1 SGHDT and CDR2 YYEEEE. J gave up 2 bases and V 4 bases, and 12 bases lay outside the gene matches. CDR3 DNA sequence: TGTGCCAGCAGCCTACCGGGACAGGGGCCCTCTACCTACGAGCAGTACTTC. Amino acid sequence: CASSLPGQGPSTYEQYF.

The chain combines TRBV2 with TRBJ1-2; maybe TRBD1 (5 bases). Per germline, CDR1 SNHLY and CDR2 FYNNEI. The CDR3 contains 14 residues. The V end was cut by 3 bases, the J end by 7 bases, with 15 bases between. CDR3 amino acids: CASSDSGSRAGYTF. CDR3 sequence (DNA): TGTGCCAGCAGTGATAGTGGGTCCAGGGCTGGCTACACCTTC.

This sequence joins TRBV10-1 and TRBJ2-7; 9 bases line up with TRBD2. In germline, CDR1 is WNHNN, CDR2 SYGVQD (reference sequence). This CDR3 region has 15 residues. The V segment lost 0 bases and the J segment 4 bases; nucleotides outside the gene matches: 4. CDR3 in amino acids: CASSESLAGRYEQYF. The CDR3, as DNA: TGCGCCAGCAGTGAGTCGCTAGCGGGGAGGTACGAGCAGTACTTC.

V gene TRBV18 combines with J gene TRBJ1-1, with 8 nucleotides matching TRBD1. Germline assignment: CDR1 KGHSH and CDR2 LQKENI. The CDR3 is made up of 14 amino acids. The V segment lost 5 bases and the J segment 7 bases; nucleotides outside the gene matches: 9. CDR3 bases: TGTGCCAGCTCAACAAGGACAGGGACGGGTGAAGCTTTCTTT. This sequence encodes CASSTRTGTGEAFF.

The chain uses TRBV18 and TRBJ2-7, with D perhaps matching TRBD2 (5 bases). With 0 bases removed from V and 7 bases from J, the gap between germline ends came to 7 bases. This CDR3 comprises 12 residues. Germline values: CDR1 KGHSH, CDR2 LQKENI. In DNA form, the CDR3 reads TGTGCCAGCTCACCACCGGAGGAAGAGCAGTACTTC. It encodes CASSPPEEEQYF.

The chain is built from TRBV6-5 and TRBJ1-2, with D possibly being TRBD1 (6 bases). Germline loops: CDR1 MNHEY, CDR2 SVGAGI. The CDR3 has 16 amino acids. Trimming pared 2 bases from V and 4 bases from J, leaving 17 bases between. As DNA, the CDR3 is TGTGCCAGCAGTTACGCCGGACAGTGGGGGATCTATGGCTACACCTTC. This sequence encodes CASSYAGQWGIYGYTF.

V gene TRBV5-5 combines with J gene TRBJ1-1; possibly TRBD1 for D (6 bases). The CDR3 sequence is 14 residues long. CDR1 and CDR2 from the germline V gene are SGHKS and YYEKEE (reference sequence). The ends were cut back, 2 bases at V and 0 bases at J, with 8 bases in the middle. CDR3: CASSFGTMNTEAFF. CDR3 bases: TGTGCCAGCAGCTTCGGGACAATGAACACTGAAGCTTTCTTT.

The chain combines TRBV25-1 with TRBJ2-1; weak D call: TRBD1 (6 bases). CDR3 length equals 15 residues. The germline V and J ends were trimmed by 4 bases and 9 bases, with 19 bases remaining between them. The germline gives CDR1 MGHDK, CDR2 SYGVNS. Here the CDR3 DNA reads TGTGCCAGCAGTGGGGCTAGACAGGTACAGGGTGAGCAGTTCTTC. It yields the protein CASSGARQVQGEQFF.

The gene calls are TRBV11-2 and TRBJ1-1; D is unresolved. The CDR3 has 16 amino acids. V lost 0 bases and J 5 bases, leaving 16 bases between the germline ends. Germline V gene data show CDR1 as SGHAT and CDR2 as FQNNGV. The CDR3 DNA is TGTGCCAGCAGCTTAGAATGGGGAGCAAGTCGAACTGAAGCTTTCTTT. As protein: CASSLEWGASRTEAFF.

For this clone: This sample also contains other DNA sequences that code for the same CDR3. The chain has TRBV18 and TRBJ1-5, with 10 bases identical to TRBD1. The germline CDR1 and CDR2 sequences are KGHSH and LQKENI. This CDR3 is 15 amino acids long. V gave up 3 bases and J gave up 1 base; unmatched junction bases: 0. The CDR3 sequence: CASSPGQGSNQPQHF. CDR3 bases: TGTGCCAGCTCACCGGGACAGGGGAGCAATCAGCCCCAGCATTTT.

The sample holds one count of this clone. The chain joins TRBV28 to TRBJ2-7, with 10 bases identical to TRBD2. Trimming took 3 bases from V and 4 from J; bases not matched to a gene: 3. The germline gives CDR1 MDHEN, CDR2 SYDVKM. The CDR3 consists of 14 residues. CDR3 sequence: CASSFLAGAYEQYF. CDR3 bases: TGTGCCAGCAGTTTCCTAGCGGGAGCTTACGAGCAGTACTTC.

This rearrangement joins TRBV18 to TRBJ1-4, with 8 bases identical to TRBD1. The CDR3 is 15 amino acids. Germline-derived CDR1 and CDR2 are KGHSH and LQKENI. V lost 3 bases to trimming and J lost 7 bases; unmatched junction nucleotides: 7. The CDR3 loop is CASSPRQGSFEKLFF. As DNA, the CDR3 is TGTGCCAGCTCACCCCGACAGGGGTCGTTTGAAAAACTGTTTTTT. The full variable domain, in which reference TRBV18 and TRBJ1-4 provide the parts outside the CDR3, is NAGVMQNPRHLVRRRGQEARLRCSPMKGHSHVYWYRQLPEEGLKFMVYLQKENIIDESGMPKERFSAEFPKEGPSILRIQQVVRGDSAAYFCASSPRQGSFEKLFFGSGTQLSVL.

The chain is built from TRBV6-5 and TRBJ1-2; D call uncertain. Germline CDR1 reads MNHEY; CDR2 reads SVGAGI. The length of the CDR3 is 14 residues. V was clipped by 6 bases and J by 2 bases, with 13 bases between them. CDR3 loop: CASSTTTRNYGYTF. The CDR3 DNA reads TGTGCCAGCAGCACTACTACTCGCAACTATGGCTACACCTTC.

CDR3 nucleotide sequence: TGTGCCAGCTCACCCACGACAGCTAACTATGGCTACACCTTC. Protein product: CASSPTTANYGYTF. The V call is TRBV18, the J call TRBJ1-2; possibly TRBD1 for D (5 bases). The CDR3 loop spans 14 amino acids. V shed 3 bases and J shed 0 bases, with 8 bases lying between them. The germline CDR1 and CDR2 sequences are KGHSH and LQKENI.

In its sample, this clone was seen a few times. The rearrangement uses TRBV5-3 and TRBJ1-5; 7 bases align to TRBD1. TRBV5-3 is flagged as an ORF with uncertain function. The CDR3 consists of 17 residues. V trimming: 3 bases; J trimming: 0 bases; junction bases outside the gene matches: 9. The CDR3 DNA follows: TGTGCCAGAAGCTCCGCAGGGGGGACTTATAGCAATCAGCCCCAGCATTTT. This gives the protein CARSSAGGTYSNQPQHF.

The V gene is TRBV11-2, the J gene TRBJ2-1; 8 positions match TRBD2. The germline gives CDR1 SGHAT, CDR2 FQNNGV. There are 17 residues in the CDR3. With V trimmed by 3 bases and J by 0 bases, 7 bases remained unmatched. Written as DNA, the CDR3 is TGTGCCAGCAGCTTCCCACCGGGGGGGCCCTCCTACAATGAGCAGTTCTTC. Its translation is CASSFPPGGPSYNEQFF.

V usage is TRBV28 and J usage is TRBJ1-1, with 9 bases fitting TRBD1. Trimming at V came to 4 bases and at J to 12 bases, leaving 18 bases not matched to a gene. This CDR3 has 16 amino acids. The germline CDR1 and CDR2 sequences are MDHEN and SYDVKM. CDR3 in amino acids: CASSSWSFRTGVESFF. CDR3 DNA: TGTGCCAGCAGTTCATGGAGCTTTCGGACAGGGGTTGAGTCTTTCTTT.

This chain joins TRBV7-9 and TRBJ1-2; a possible D gene is TRBD1 (5 bases). V dropped 3 bases and J dropped 1 base, with 12 bases sitting between them. The CDR3 totals 15 residues. Germline V gene sequence: CDR1 SEHNR, CDR2 FQNEAQ (reference sequence). CDR3 in DNA: TGTGCCAGCAGCTTCCGGGACTGGGATAACTATGGCTACACCTTC. Encoded protein: CASSFRDWDNYGYTF.